What follows are 27 T cell receptor beta chains derived from one specimen sequenced in a study of spatial heterogeneity in lung cancer. Time point meaning: sample taken at primary tumor resection. TCRdb ran MiXCR on the 5' RACE reads and lists one entry per CDR3 protein. The sample has tens of thousands of distinct CDR3 sequences; less than 9% are singletons. The input for sequencing was PBMCs, taken at surgery. The receptors come from a female donor with early-stage non-small cell lung cancer.

This chain uses TRBV6-2 or TRBV6-3 with TRBJ1-1; D uncertain. Germline V gene lookup returns CDR1 MNHEY and CDR2 SVGEGT. With 2 bases removed from V and 0 bases from J, the gap between germline ends came to 7 bases. The CDR3 covers 14 residues. As DNA, the CDR3 is TGTGCCAGCAGTTACACGGGAATGAACACTGAAGCTTTCTTT. Its translation: CASSYTGMNTEAFF.

Turning to this clonotype: This may be a read error, as it is one base from a much larger clone. V usage is TRBV5-6 and J usage is TRBJ2-3, with TRBD1 as a possible D gene (5 bases). This CDR3 has 15 residues. Trimming stripped 3 bases from V and 1 base from J, with 12 bases between. Germline lookup yields CDR1 SGHDT and CDR2 YYEEEE. This CDR3 reads CASSSTRGGTDTQYF. The CDR3 nucleotides are TGTGCCAGCAGCTCGACAAGGGGCGGCACAGATACGCAGTATTTT.

Ten or more counts support this clonotype. This sequence joins TRBV12-3 or TRBV12-4 and TRBJ1-2; D remains ambiguous. The CDR3 length is 13 residues. Trimming took 5 bases from V and 8 from J, leaving 15 bases between them. CDR3 sequence (DNA): TGTGCCAGCAGTCGGACCGGGAGAACGGGCTACACCTTC. Its protein is CASSRTGRTGYTF.

This clonotype was recorded at least ten times. The chain joins TRBV6-5 to TRBJ2-7; tentative D call: TRBD1 (5 bases). V was cut by 4 bases and J by 5 bases, with 6 bases left in between. The CDR3 sequence is 11 residues long. The germline V gene encodes CDR1 MNHEY and CDR2 SVGAGI. The DNA for the CDR3 is TGTGCCAGCAGTTTAGGGGACGAGCAGTACTTC. Protein sequence: CASSLGDEQYF.

At least ten counts were recorded for this clonotype. The chain combines TRBV2 with TRBJ1-5, with 8 bases fitting TRBD1. CDR3 size: 14 residues. CDR1 and CDR2 from the germline V gene are SNHLY and FYNNEI. J lost 7 bases, V lost 4 bases, and 6 bases had no gene match. In DNA, the CDR3 is TGTGCCAGCAGTGTGGACAGGGTTTGGCAGCCCCAGCATTTT. Translating gives CASSVDRVWQPQHF.

The V call is TRBV19, the J call TRBJ1-4; TRBD1 aligns across 10 bases. J was trimmed by 8 bases and V by 10 bases; bases with no gene match: 16. CDR1 and CDR2 from the germline V gene are LNHDA and SQIVND (reference sequence). This CDR3 region has 16 residues. CDR3 protein: CAIRLNTGTGDEKLFF. The CDR3 DNA follows: TGTGCCATTAGACTTAACACCGGGACAGGGGACGAAAAACTGTTTTTT.

This clonotype was counted between two and nine times. The chain is built from TRBV24-1 and TRBJ2-3; 11 bases map to TRBD2. The V segment lost 4 bases and the J segment 4 bases; nucleotides outside the gene matches: 6. The CDR3 consists of 16 residues. Germline V gives CDR1 KGHDR, CDR2 SFDVKD. For the CDR3, the DNA is TGTGCCACCAGTGACCCACTAGCGGGAGTCGCAGATACGCAGTATTTT. Protein product: CATSDPLAGVADTQYF.

Ten or more counts support this clonotype. The chain is built from TRBV7-9 and TRBJ2-1; D not certain. This CDR3 has 11 amino acids. Trimming removed 5 bases at V and 9 bases at J, with 8 bases between. Germline V lookup: CDR1 SEHNR, CDR2 FQNEAQ (reference sequence). CDR3 sequence reads: CASSLQSEQFF. Written as DNA, the CDR3 is TGTGCCAGCAGCCTCCAGAGTGAGCAGTTCTTC.

At least ten counts were recorded for this clonotype. This chain connects TRBV24-1 to TRBJ2-5; D gene unclear. CDR3 length: 14 residues. CDR1 and CDR2 (germline): KGHDR, SFDVKD. Trimming removed 0 bases from V and 2 bases from J, with 6 bases in between. CDR3 in DNA: TGTGCCACCAGTGATTTGAACAGTCAAGAGACCCAGTACTTC. Protein sequence: CATSDLNSQETQYF.

This clonotype was found a few times. The CDR3 sequence is CASSLGTGIQETQYF. As DNA, the CDR3 is TGTGCCAGCAGCTTGGGAACAGGGATCCAAGAGACCCAGTACTTC. The J gene is TRBJ2-5, the V gene TRBV5-4; possible D gene TRBD1, 6 bases. This CDR3 has 15 residues. The germline V and J ends were trimmed by 0 bases and 1 base, with 10 bases remaining between them. CDR1 SGHNT and CDR2 YYREEE come from the germline V gene (reference sequence).

The CDR3 nucleotides read TGTGCCAGCAGCTACAGGGGGAGCGACACTGAAGCTTTCTTT. It is translated as CASSYRGSDTEAFF. This chain uses TRBV3-1 with TRBJ1-1, with TRBD1 matching over 8 bases. CDR1 is LGHDT and CDR2 is YNNKEL in the germline V gene (reference sequence). This CDR3 region has 14 residues. J lost 3 bases, V lost 5 bases, and 5 bases had no gene match.

The genes are TRBV10-3 and TRBJ2-1; D could derive from TRBD1 or TRBD2 (5 bases each). The germline CDR1 and CDR2 sequences are ENHRY and SYGVKD. V gave up 4 bases and J gave up 10 bases, with 17 bases separating them. The CDR3 length is 14 residues. The CDR3 region is CAISALVGDAEQFF. In DNA form, the CDR3 reads TGTGCCATCAGTGCCCTAGTCGGGGACGCCGAGCAGTTCTTC.

This clonotype showed up many times. The rearrangement uses TRBV24-1 and TRBJ1-1, with 8 bases identical to TRBD1. Losses at the gene ends were 4 bases for V and 3 bases for J; bases not matched to a gene: 3. CDR1 is KGHDR, CDR2 SFDVKD, per germline. This CDR3 is 14 amino acids long. CDR3 amino acids: CATSEPGQDTEAFF. CDR3 in DNA: TGTGCCACCAGTGAGCCGGGACAGGACACTGAAGCTTTCTTT.

Many counts were recorded for this clonotype. The gene calls are TRBV11-2 and TRBJ2-1; D is unresolved. Trimming removed 2 bases from V and 7 bases from J, with 3 bases in between. Germline V CDR1 and CDR2: SGHAT, FQNNGV. The CDR3 has 11 amino acids. The CDR3: CASSLQNEQFF. CDR3 nucleotides: TGTGCCAGCAGCTTACAAAATGAGCAGTTCTTC.

V usage is TRBV5-6 and J usage is TRBJ2-7; D unresolved. From germline, CDR1 is SGHDT and CDR2 YYEEEE. The V end lost 1 base, the J end lost 4 bases, and 12 bases lay between the germline ends. The CDR3 has 14 amino acids. The chain's CDR3 is CASSLTQNFYEQYF. In nucleotides, the CDR3 is TGTGCCAGCAGCTTGACACAGAACTTTTACGAGCAGTACTTC.

The V gene is TRBV30, the J gene TRBJ2-1; TRBD2 is a possible D gene (6 bases). The ends were cut back, 3 bases at V and 3 bases at J, with 9 bases in the middle. Germline V lookup: CDR1 GTSNPN, CDR2 SVGIG (reference sequence). This CDR3 region has 13 residues. The CDR3 sequence: CAWRRRGYNEQFF. The CDR3 bases are TGTGCCTGGAGACGGAGGGGCTACAATGAGCAGTTCTTC.

This clonotype showed up many times. V gene TRBV3-1 combines with J gene TRBJ2-1; TRBD2 matches 11 bases. CDR1 LGHDT and CDR2 YNNKEL come from the germline V gene (reference sequence). Trimming removed 0 bases from V and 12 bases from J; junction bases left unmatched: 10. This CDR3 has 16 residues. This chain's CDR3 is CASSQDVTSGSYVQFF. In DNA form, the CDR3 reads TGTGCCAGCAGCCAAGATGTTACTAGCGGGAGCTACGTGCAGTTCTTC.

This clonotype was picked up many times. The J gene is TRBJ1-3, the V gene TRBV5-5; D not certain. There are 17 residues in the CDR3. Germline V lookup: CDR1 SGHKS, CDR2 YYEKEE (reference sequence). The V and J ends lost 0 bases and 0 bases respectively, with 13 bases between them. DNA for the CDR3: TGTGCCAGCAGCTTGGGGCCCCCGGGGAGCTCTGGAAACACCATATATTTT. Protein sequence: CASSLGPPGSSGNTIYF.

This clonotype was seen at least ten times. CDR3 in amino acids: CATSDSGRTDTQYF. CDR3 bases: TGTGCCACCAGTGATTCCGGCCGCACAGATACGCAGTATTTT. This chain uses TRBV24-1 with TRBJ2-3; D not certain. The length of the CDR3 is 14 residues. V lost 2 bases to trimming and J lost 1 base, with 6 bases between them. Germline assignment: CDR1 KGHDR and CDR2 SFDVKD.

This sequence joins TRBV19 and TRBJ1-1, with unresolved D. V shed 5 bases and J shed 5 bases, with 12 bases lying between them. The CDR3 has 13 amino acids. Germline values: CDR1 LNHDA, CDR2 SQIVND (reference sequence). CDR3 DNA sequence: TGTGCCAGTAGTCCTCATCTCCGTACTGAAGCTTTCTTT. This sequence encodes CASSPHLRTEAFF.

The chain links TRBV10-3 to TRBJ2-5, with D possibly TRBD1 on 6 matching bases. The germline CDR1 and CDR2 sequences are ENHRY and SYGVKD. The germline V and J ends were trimmed by 6 bases and 4 bases, with 15 bases remaining between them. The CDR3 extends over 14 amino acids. This chain's CDR3 is CAIRGARLSETQYF. CDR3 bases: TGTGCCATCAGGGGGGCTAGACTCTCAGAGACCCAGTACTTC.

This clonotype was observed many times. The J gene is TRBJ2-3, the V gene TRBV7-9, with 8 bases lining up with TRBD1. Germline assignment: CDR1 SEHNR and CDR2 FQNEAQ (reference sequence). CDR3 length: 13 amino acids. V was clipped by 11 bases and J by 3 bases; unmatched bases: 7. Here the CDR3 DNA reads TGTGCCTGGACAGGGAGGAGAACAGATACGCAGTATTTT. Its translation is CAWTGRRTDTQYF.

In this sample, this clonotype turned up a few times. The CDR3 coding sequence is TGCAGTGCTATGAAACAGACGAACACCGGGGAGCTGTTTTTT. Translating gives CSAMKQTNTGELFF. The rearrangement uses TRBV20-1 and TRBJ2-2; D is unresolved. Looked up from germline, CDR1 is DFQATT and CDR2 is SNEGSKA (reference sequence). The V end was cut by 4 bases, the J end by 0 bases, with 9 bases between. The CDR3 has 14 residues.

This clonotype was seen only a few times. The V and J genes are TRBV21-1 and TRBJ2-1; no check of the table's D call, TRBD1, against the DNA was made. TRBV21-1 is deemed a pseudogene. This CDR3 has 10 amino acids. The CDR3 sequence is CASIERGDFF. In DNA, the CDR3 is TGTGCCAGCATAGAAAGGGGGGACTTCTTC.

This clonotype showed up many times. This chain links TRBV11-2 with TRBJ1-5; D is ambiguous. V was cut by 0 bases and J by 6 bases, with 6 bases left in between. This CDR3 region has 13 residues. Germline lookup yields CDR1 SGHAT and CDR2 FQNNGV. The CDR3 region has the DNA TGTGCCAGCAGCTTAGATTGGGCTCAGCCCCAGCATTTT. Amino acids: CASSLDWAQPQHF.

This clonotype was observed a handful of times. The V gene is TRBV10-2, the J gene TRBJ1-2; D unclear. V lost 4 bases, J lost 1 base, and 7 bases lay in between. This CDR3 is built from 13 residues. Looked up from germline, CDR1 is WSHSY and CDR2 is SAAADI. Here the CDR3 reads CASSGQINYGYTF. Here the CDR3 DNA reads TGCGCCAGCAGTGGGCAGATTAACTATGGCTACACCTTC.

This clonotype was counted between two and nine times. The chain carries TRBV12-3 or TRBV12-4 and TRBJ2-7; 14 bases are a match to TRBD2. The CDR3 consists of 17 residues. J was trimmed by 0 bases and V by 4 bases; bases with no gene match: 5. The CDR3 spells CASSSGLAGESSYEQYF. The CDR3 DNA sequence: TGTGCCAGCAGTTCGGGACTAGCGGGGGAAAGCTCCTACGAGCAGTACTTC.